The sequence of this TCR beta chain was determined in a study of blood T cells in healthy people across ages. CDR3 length equals 13 residues. V was clipped by 4 bases and J by 8 bases, with 15 bases between them. The germline CDR1 and CDR2 sequences are SGHTS and YDEGEE. Then a second PCR, running roughly 7 to 11 cycles, was carried out with a sample-barcoded 5' primer and a J-beta primer mix. TCRdb ran MiXCR on the 5' RACE reads and lists one entry per CDR3 protein. Of fewer than 2,000,000 distinct CDR3 sequences listed, almost 35% were seen once; the top ten hold 11%. Aged roughly 6 to 90, donors were systemically healthy Caucasians from Russia. The total RNA that was extracted per sample amounted to at least 5.5 micrograms. To note about this clonotype: What it binds is unknown.

Notes on the study in general: Measured against age, TCR beta diversity per million T cells decreased in a roughly linear manner. Naive and antigen-experienced cells were not separated, limiting conclusive comparison.

The chain links TRBV5-8 to TRBJ1-2; the D gene is possibly TRBD1 (6 bases). Sequencing input: blood. The source of this sequence is a woman in her 30s in good health. DNA for the CDR3: TGTGCCAGCAGCATCAACCAGGGGTACGGCTACACCTTC. It translates to CASSINQGYGYTF.